This entry lists 22 T cell receptor beta chains sequenced from one sample in a study of OX40 agonist ivuxolimab in advanced cancers. Profiled with immunoSEQ multiplex PCR; TCRdb holds only in-frame clones, not every one. The repertoire has about 83,000 clones, approximately 84% of them found once; the top ten carry about 7%. The sample was CD4+ or CD8+ T cells sorted from blood, taken in a trial of the OX40 agonist ivuxolimab. Receptors were obtained from an adult with an advanced solid tumor such as melanoma, head and neck, liver or kidney cancer.

The chain combines TRBV10-3 with TRBJ2-5; D is uncertain. V lost 2 bases to trimming and J lost 5 bases, with 9 bases between them. Per the germline V gene, CDR1 is ENHRY and CDR2 is SYGVKD. The CDR3 totals 13 residues. CDR3 protein: CAISEPVRETQYF. As DNA, the CDR3 is TGTGCCATCAGTGAGCCAGTCCGGGAGACCCAGTACTTC.

This sequence joins TRBV7-9 and TRBJ1-4; 7 nucleotides align to TRBD1. CDR1 SEHNR and CDR2 FQNEAQ come from the germline V gene (reference sequence). The CDR3 has 15 amino acids. J was trimmed by 8 bases and V by 2 bases; bases with no gene match: 8. The CDR3 region has the DNA TGTGCCAGCAGCTTAATGGGGACAGTAAACGAAAAACTGTTTTTT. Its translation: CASSLMGTVNEKLFF.

This clone was found a few times. The CDR3 nucleotides read TGCGCCAGCAGCGACATTACAGCCTTGGAAACTGAAGCTTTCTTT. It codes for CASSDITALETEAFF. The chain is built from TRBV5-1 and TRBJ1-1; D uncertain. CDR1 and CDR2 from the germline V gene are SGHRS and YFSETQ. The V gene lost 4 bases and the J gene lost 5 bases, with 18 bases spanning the gap. The CDR3 is made up of 15 amino acids.

This chain joins TRBV27 and TRBJ2-5; D may be TRBD1 (5 bases). TRBJ2-7 explains the end of the DNA better; the J call may be wrong. The length of the CDR3 is 13 residues. Germline-derived CDR1 and CDR2 are MNHEY and SMNVEV (reference sequence). For the CDR3, the DNA is TGTGCCAGCCCTAACACAGGCTTCTACGAGCAGTACTTC. Translated: CASPNTGFYEQYF.

V is TRBV2 and J is TRBJ1-1; maybe TRBD1 (5 bases). This CDR3 region has 13 residues. Trimming left V 6 bases short and J 0 bases short, with 8 bases between. CDR1 is SNHLY and CDR2 is FYNNEI in the germline V gene. CDR3 loop: CASREGLNTEAFF. The CDR3 coding sequence is TGTGCCAGCAGAGAGGGACTGAACACTGAAGCTTTCTTT.

This clone showed up just once. The chain employs TRBV7-3 and TRBJ1-2; 8 nucleotides line up with TRBD1. In germline, CDR1 is SGHTA, CDR2 FQGTGA. After removal of 5 bases from V and 8 bases from J, the junction contained 10 bases not matched to a gene. CDR3 size: 14 residues. The CDR3 protein is CASSPGGLLRGYTF. CDR3 nucleotides: TGTGCCAGCAGCCCAGGGGGCCTGTTGAGAGGCTACACCTTC.

This chain connects TRBV6-5 to TRBJ2-1; TRBD2 aligns across 10 bases. CDR1 is MNHEY and CDR2 is SVGAGI in the germline V gene. V shed 6 bases and J 15 bases; nucleotides not matched to a gene: 8. There are 12 residues in the CDR3. The CDR3 DNA is TGTGCCAGCAGCCGGACTAGCGGATTTAGGTTCTTC. Translating gives CASSRTSGFRFF.

The rearrangement links TRBV7-9 to TRBJ2-7, with D perhaps TRBD1 (6 bases). The germline V gene has CDR1 SEHNR and CDR2 FQNEAQ (reference sequence). The CDR3 consists of 15 residues. V was trimmed by 0 bases and J by 4 bases, leaving 13 bases between them. In DNA form, the CDR3 reads TGTGCCAGCAGCTTAGCGGCAGGGGCCCCTTACGAGCAGTACTTC. Amino acids: CASSLAAGAPYEQYF.

V is TRBV7-2 and J is TRBJ1-5; TRBD1 aligns across 7 bases. Germline CDR1 reads SGHTA; CDR2 reads FQGNSA. The V segment lost 4 bases and the J segment 4 bases; nucleotides outside the gene matches: 7. This CDR3 is built from 15 residues. CDR3 nucleotides: TGTGCCAGCAGCTCACAGGGGTTGGGAAATCAGCCCCAGCATTTT. It translates to CASSSQGLGNQPQHF.

V gene TRBV6-6 combines with J gene TRBJ2-7, with 10 bases matching TRBD1. J gave up 4 bases and V 6 bases, and 6 bases lay outside the gene matches. Germline V gene lookup returns CDR1 MNHNY and CDR2 SVGAGI (reference sequence). The CDR3 consists of 14 residues. CDR3 in amino acids: CASRTTGGPYEQYF. For the CDR3, the DNA is TGTGCCAGCAGAACGACAGGGGGCCCTTACGAGCAGTACTTC.

The V call is TRBV30, the J call TRBJ2-7; D gene ambiguous. Trimming removed 0 bases at V and 6 bases at J, with 12 bases between. CDR3 length: 13 residues. Germline V gene sequence: CDR1 GTSNPN, CDR2 SVGIG (reference sequence). DNA for the CDR3: TGTGCCTGGAGTGTATTATACTCCCTCGAGCAGTACTTC. Translating gives CAWSVLYSLEQYF.

The chain has TRBV6-5 and TRBJ2-5, with no clear D. The V end was cut by 4 bases, the J end by 2 bases, with 14 bases between. The length of the CDR3 is 15 residues. Germline V gene data show CDR1 as MNHEY and CDR2 as SVGAGI. The CDR3 coding sequence is TGTGCCAGCAGTTGGAAGGGAATGTATCAAGAGACCCAGTACTTC. Its protein product is CASSWKGMYQETQYF.

This clone was picked up a small number of times. V gene TRBV19 combines with J gene TRBJ1-1; D uncertain. CDR1 is LNHDA and CDR2 is SQIVND in the germline V gene (reference sequence). This CDR3 comprises 11 residues. V gave up 3 bases and J gave up 7 bases, with 6 bases separating them. The CDR3 loop reads CASSMTIEAFF. The CDR3 nucleotides are TGTGCCAGTAGTATGACAATTGAAGCTTTCTTT.

The chain joins TRBV19 to TRBJ1-5; possible D gene TRBD1, 6 bases. The CDR3 has 12 residues. CDR1 LNHDA and CDR2 SQIVND come from the germline V gene (reference sequence). V was cut by 3 bases and J by 9 bases, with 9 bases left in between. This CDR3 is CASSIGGPPQHF. CDR3 sequence (DNA): TGTGCCAGTAGTATCGGGGGCCCGCCCCAGCATTTT.

The rearrangement uses TRBV19 and TRBJ2-1; D not resolved. Trimming cost V 7 bases and J 0 bases, with 13 bases left between them. The CDR3 totals 15 residues. Germline V gene sequence: CDR1 LNHDA, CDR2 SQIVND (reference sequence). The CDR3 nucleotides read TGTGCCAGTACCGCCACGGTATCCTCCTACAATGAGCAGTTCTTC. Amino acid sequence: CASTATVSSYNEQFF.

The chain has TRBV4-1 and TRBJ1-2; TRBD1 matches at 8 bases. CDR1 and CDR2 (germline): MGHRA, YSYEKL. The trim removed 6 bases at V and 7 bases at J, leaving 13 bases unmatched. This CDR3 has 15 residues. CDR3 sequence (DNA): TGCGCCAGCAGTCCTACAGGGGGGGGTCGGAGTGGCTACACCTTC. This sequence encodes CASSPTGGGRSGYTF.

This chain joins TRBV10-2 and TRBJ1-2; D ambiguous. The CDR3 spans 13 residues. Trimming removed 2 bases from V and 3 bases from J, with 7 bases in between. Germline loops: CDR1 WSHSY, CDR2 SAAADI. The CDR3 loop is CASSEKTDYGYTF. In nucleotides, the CDR3 is TGCGCCAGCAGTGAGAAGACTGACTATGGCTACACCTTC.

The chain joins TRBV9 to TRBJ2-5, with D perhaps matching TRBD2 (7 bases). Per the germline V gene, CDR1 is SGDLS and CDR2 is YYNGEE. V shed 0 bases and J shed 5 bases, with 14 bases lying between them. The CDR3 has 15 amino acids. CDR3 bases: TGTGCCAGCAGCGTAGATGTGGGAGGGGGGGAGACCCAGTACTTC. It encodes CASSVDVGGGETQYF.

The chain couples TRBV5-5 to TRBJ1-2; 7 bases match TRBD1. The CDR3 contains 15 residues. Germline CDR1 reads SGHKS; CDR2 reads YYEKEE (reference sequence). V dropped 2 bases and J dropped 4; count of bases not matched to a gene: 8. The CDR3 DNA is TGTGCCAGCAGCTTTTCGACAGGGAGTGGCTATGGCTACACCTTC. Translated, it gives CASSFSTGSGYGYTF.

This clone was found a few times. The V gene is TRBV2, the J gene TRBJ1-5; no firm D call. Germline V gives CDR1 SNHLY, CDR2 FYNNEI. The CDR3 contains 14 residues. The V and J ends lost 1 base and 5 bases respectively, with 9 bases between them. CDR3 residues: CASSEEPSYQPQHF. The CDR3 coding sequence is TGTGCCAGCAGTGAAGAACCGTCCTATCAGCCCCAGCATTTT.

The sample holds a few counts of this clone. V usage is TRBV2 and J usage is TRBJ1-1, with D tentatively TRBD1 (5 bases). This CDR3 is built from 14 residues. Germline assignment: CDR1 SNHLY and CDR2 FYNNEI. V was shortened by 3 bases and J by 1 base, with 9 bases between the two germline ends. The CDR3 nucleotides read TGTGCCAGCAGTGAGCGGGGGGGGAACACTGAAGCTTTCTTT. Translated, it gives CASSERGGNTEAFF.

This rearrangement joins TRBV11-3 to TRBJ2-1; D unclear. CDR1 and CDR2 from the germline V gene are SGHNT and YENEEA. This CDR3 region has 11 residues. The germline V and J ends were trimmed by 2 bases and 11 bases, with 7 bases remaining between them. The CDR3 DNA reads TGTGCCAGCAGCTTAAAGGGTAAGCAGTTCTTC. This encodes CASSLKGKQFF.